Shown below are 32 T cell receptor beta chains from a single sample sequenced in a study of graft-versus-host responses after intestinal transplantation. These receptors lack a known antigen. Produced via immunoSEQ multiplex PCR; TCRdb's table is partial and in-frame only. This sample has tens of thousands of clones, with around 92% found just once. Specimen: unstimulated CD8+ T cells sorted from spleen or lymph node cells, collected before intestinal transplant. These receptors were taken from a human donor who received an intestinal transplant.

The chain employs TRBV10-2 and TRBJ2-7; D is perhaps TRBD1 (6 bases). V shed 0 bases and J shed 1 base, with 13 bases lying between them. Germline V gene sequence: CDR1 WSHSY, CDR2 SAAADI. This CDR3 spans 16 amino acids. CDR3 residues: CASSESVRGRSYEQYF. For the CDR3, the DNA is TGCGCCAGCAGTGAGTCGGTCAGGGGTAGGTCCTACGAGCAGTACTTC.

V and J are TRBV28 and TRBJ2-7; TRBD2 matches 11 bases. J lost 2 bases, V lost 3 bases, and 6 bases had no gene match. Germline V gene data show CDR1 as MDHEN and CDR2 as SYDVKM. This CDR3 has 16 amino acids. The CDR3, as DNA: TGTGCCAGCAGTTTCGGGACTAGCGGCACCCCCTACGAGCAGTACTTC. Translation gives CASSFGTSGTPYEQYF.

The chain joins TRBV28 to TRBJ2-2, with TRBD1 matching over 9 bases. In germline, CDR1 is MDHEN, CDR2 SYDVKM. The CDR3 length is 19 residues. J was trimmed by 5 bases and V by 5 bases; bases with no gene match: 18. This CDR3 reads CASSLSYPTGGLRTGELFF. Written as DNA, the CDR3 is TGTGCCAGCAGTCTATCCTATCCTACAGGGGGCCTACGGACCGGGGAGCTGTTTTTT.

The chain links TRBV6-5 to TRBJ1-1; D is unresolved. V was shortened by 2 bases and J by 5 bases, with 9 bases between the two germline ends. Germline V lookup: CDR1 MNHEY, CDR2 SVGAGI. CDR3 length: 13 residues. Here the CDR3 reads CASSYGGGTEAFF. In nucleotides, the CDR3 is TGTGCCAGCAGTTACGGTGGAGGAACTGAAGCTTTCTTT.

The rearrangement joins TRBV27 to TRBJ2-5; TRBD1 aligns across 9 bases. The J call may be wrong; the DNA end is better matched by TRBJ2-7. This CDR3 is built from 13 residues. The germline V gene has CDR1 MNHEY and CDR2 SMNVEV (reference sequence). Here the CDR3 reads CASSQGQGYEQYF. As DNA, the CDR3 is TGTGCCAGCAGCCAGGGACAGGGCTACGAGCAGTACTTC.

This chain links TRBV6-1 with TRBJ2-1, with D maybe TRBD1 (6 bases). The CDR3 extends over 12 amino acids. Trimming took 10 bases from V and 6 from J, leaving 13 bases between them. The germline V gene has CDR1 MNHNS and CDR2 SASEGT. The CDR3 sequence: CAKTGLGNEQFF. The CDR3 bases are TGTGCCAAAACAGGGCTCGGCAATGAGCAGTTCTTC.

CDR3 coding DNA: TGTGCCAGCAGTTTCCAAATTGGGACAGCTTACGAGCAGTACTTC. This encodes CASSFQIGTAYEQYF. J is TRBJ2-5 and V is TRBV28; 7 positions match TRBD1. The J call is in doubt because the DNA end fits TRBJ2-7 better. Germline assignment: CDR1 MDHEN and CDR2 SYDVKM. This CDR3 is built from 15 residues.

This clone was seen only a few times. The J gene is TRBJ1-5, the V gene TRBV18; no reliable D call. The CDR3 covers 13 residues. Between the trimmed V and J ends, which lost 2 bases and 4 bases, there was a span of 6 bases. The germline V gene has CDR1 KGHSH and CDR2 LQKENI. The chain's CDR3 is CASSPWSNQPQHF. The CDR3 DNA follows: TGTGCCAGCTCACCATGGAGTAATCAGCCCCAGCATTTT. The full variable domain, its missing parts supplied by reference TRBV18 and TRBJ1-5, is NAGVMQNPRHLVRRRGQEARLRCSPMKGHSHVYWYRQLPEEGLKFMVYLQKENIIDESGMPKERFSAEFPKEGPSILRIQQVVRGDSAAYFCASSPWSNQPQHFGDGTRLSIL.

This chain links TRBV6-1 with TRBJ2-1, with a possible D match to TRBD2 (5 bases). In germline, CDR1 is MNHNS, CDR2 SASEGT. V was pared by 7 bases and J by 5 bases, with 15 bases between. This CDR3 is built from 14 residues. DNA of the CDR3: TGTGCCAGCACCCGTAATAGCGAAAACAATGAGCAGTTCTTC. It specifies CASTRNSENNEQFF.

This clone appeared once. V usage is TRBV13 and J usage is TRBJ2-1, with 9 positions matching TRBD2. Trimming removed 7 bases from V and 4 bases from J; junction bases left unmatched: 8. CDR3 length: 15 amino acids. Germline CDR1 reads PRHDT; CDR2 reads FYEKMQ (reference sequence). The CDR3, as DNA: TGTGCCAGCACTTCCGGGACTAGCCCTTACAATGAGCAGTTCTTC. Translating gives CASTSGTSPYNEQFF.

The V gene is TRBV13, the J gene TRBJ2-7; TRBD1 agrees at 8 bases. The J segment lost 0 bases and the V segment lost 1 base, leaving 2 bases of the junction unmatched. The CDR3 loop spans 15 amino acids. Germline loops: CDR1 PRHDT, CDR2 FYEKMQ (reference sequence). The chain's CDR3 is CASSLETGGSYEQYF. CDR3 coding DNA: TGTGCCAGCAGCTTAGAAACAGGGGGCTCCTACGAGCAGTACTTC.

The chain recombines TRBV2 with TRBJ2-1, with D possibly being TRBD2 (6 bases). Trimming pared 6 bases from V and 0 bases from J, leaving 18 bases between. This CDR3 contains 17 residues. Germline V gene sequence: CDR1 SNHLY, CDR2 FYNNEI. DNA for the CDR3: TGTGCCAGCAGACCCGGCCCGGGACTGGGCTCCTACAATGAGCAGTTCTTC. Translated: CASRPGPGLGSYNEQFF.

CDR3 amino acids: CASSYDRVPSPLHF. In DNA, the CDR3 is TGTGCCAGCAGTTATGACAGGGTACCTTCACCCCTCCACTTT. This chain uses TRBV7-9 with TRBJ1-6; 7 bases fit TRBD1. Trimming cost V 6 bases and J 9 bases; bases outside gene matches: 8. This CDR3 has 14 residues. Germline CDR1 is SEHNR and CDR2 is FQNEAQ (reference sequence).

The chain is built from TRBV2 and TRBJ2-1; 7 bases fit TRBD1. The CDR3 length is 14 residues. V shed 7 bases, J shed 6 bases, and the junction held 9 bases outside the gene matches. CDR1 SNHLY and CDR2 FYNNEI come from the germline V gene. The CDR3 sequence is CASTQEDRSNEQFF. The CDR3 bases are TGTGCCAGCACGCAGGAGGACAGGTCCAATGAGCAGTTCTTC.

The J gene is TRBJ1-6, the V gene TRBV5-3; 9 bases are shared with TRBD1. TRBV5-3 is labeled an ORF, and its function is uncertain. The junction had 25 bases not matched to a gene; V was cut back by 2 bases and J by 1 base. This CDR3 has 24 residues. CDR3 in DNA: TGTGCCAGAAGCTTTTGTGGGGGAAGGTCCTGTGGGGACAGGGAAGGGTCCTATAATTCACCCCTCCACTTT. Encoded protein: CARSFCGGRSCGDREGSYNSPLHF.

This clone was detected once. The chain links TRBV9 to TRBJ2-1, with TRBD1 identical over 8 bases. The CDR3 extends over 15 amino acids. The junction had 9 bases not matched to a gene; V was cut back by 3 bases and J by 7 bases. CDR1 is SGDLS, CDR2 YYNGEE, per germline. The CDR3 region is CASSAGGNPGNEQFF. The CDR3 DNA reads TGTGCCAGCAGCGCAGGGGGCAATCCAGGTAATGAGCAGTTCTTC.

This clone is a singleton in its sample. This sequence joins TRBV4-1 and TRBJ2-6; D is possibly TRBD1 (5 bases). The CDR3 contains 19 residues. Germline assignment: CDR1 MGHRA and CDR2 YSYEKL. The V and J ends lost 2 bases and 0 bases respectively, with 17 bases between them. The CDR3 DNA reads TGCGCCAGCAGCCAAACCAAGGCCCAGGGAACCTCTGGGGCCAACGTCCTGACTTTC. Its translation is CASSQTKAQGTSGANVLTF.

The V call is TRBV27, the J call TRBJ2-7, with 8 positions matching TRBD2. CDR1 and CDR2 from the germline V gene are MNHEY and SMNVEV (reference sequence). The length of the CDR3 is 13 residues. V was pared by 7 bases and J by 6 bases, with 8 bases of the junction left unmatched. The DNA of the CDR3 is TGTGCCAGCATGGGACTAGGAGGCAGCGAGCAGTACTTC. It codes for CASMGLGGSEQYF.

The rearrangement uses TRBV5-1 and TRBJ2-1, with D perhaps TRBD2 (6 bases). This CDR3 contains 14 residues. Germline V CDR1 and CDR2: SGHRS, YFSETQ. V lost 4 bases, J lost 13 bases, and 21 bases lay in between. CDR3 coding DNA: TGCGCCAGCAGCCTGGGACTTCCGCCTCCTTTTCAGTTCTTC. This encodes CASSLGLPPPFQFF. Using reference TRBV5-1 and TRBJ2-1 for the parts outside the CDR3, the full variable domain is KAGVTQTPRYLIKTRGQQVTLSCSPISGHRSVSWYQQTPGQGLQFLFEYFSETQRNKGNFPGRFSGRQFSNSRSEMNVSTLELGDSALYLCASSLGLPPPFQFFGPGTRLTVL.

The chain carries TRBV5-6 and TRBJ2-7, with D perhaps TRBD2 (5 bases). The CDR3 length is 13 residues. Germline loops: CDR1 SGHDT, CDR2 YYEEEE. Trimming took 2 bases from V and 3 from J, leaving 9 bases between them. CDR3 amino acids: CASSLGGLYEQYF. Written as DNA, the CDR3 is TGTGCCAGCAGCTTAGGTGGACTCTACGAGCAGTACTTC.

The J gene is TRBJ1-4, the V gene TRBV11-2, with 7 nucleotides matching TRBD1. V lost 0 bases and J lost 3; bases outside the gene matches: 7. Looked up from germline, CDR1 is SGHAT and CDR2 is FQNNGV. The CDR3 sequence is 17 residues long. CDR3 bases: TGTGCCAGCAGCTTAGACCCTACAGGGGTTCCTAATGAAAAACTGTTTTTT. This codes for CASSLDPTGVPNEKLFF.

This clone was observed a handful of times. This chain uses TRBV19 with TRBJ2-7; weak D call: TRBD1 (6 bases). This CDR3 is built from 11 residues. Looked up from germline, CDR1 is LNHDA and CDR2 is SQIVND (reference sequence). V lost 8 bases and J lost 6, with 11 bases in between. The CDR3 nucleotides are TGTGCCAGTGCACAGGGTGGCGAGCAGTACTTC. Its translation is CASAQGGEQYF.

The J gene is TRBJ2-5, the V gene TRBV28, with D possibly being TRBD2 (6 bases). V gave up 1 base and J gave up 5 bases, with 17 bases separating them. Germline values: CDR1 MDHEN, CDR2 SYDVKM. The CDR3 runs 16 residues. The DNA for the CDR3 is TGTGCCAGCAGTTTATCAAGCGGGTACCCGGGGGAGACCCAGTACTTC. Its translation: CASSLSSGYPGETQYF.

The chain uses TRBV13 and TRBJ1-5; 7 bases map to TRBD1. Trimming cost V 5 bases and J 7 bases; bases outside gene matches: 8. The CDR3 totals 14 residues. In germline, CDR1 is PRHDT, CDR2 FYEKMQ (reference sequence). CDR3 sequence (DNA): TGTGCCAGCAGCCTCAGGGGGGTTAAACAGCCCCAGCATTTT. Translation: CASSLRGVKQPQHF.

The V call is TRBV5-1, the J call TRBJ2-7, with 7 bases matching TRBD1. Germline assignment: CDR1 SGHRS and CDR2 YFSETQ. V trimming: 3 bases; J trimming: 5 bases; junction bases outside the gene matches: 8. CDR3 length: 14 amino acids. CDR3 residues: CASSWDSVPHEQYF. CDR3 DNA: TGCGCCAGCAGCTGGGACAGTGTCCCCCACGAGCAGTACTTC.

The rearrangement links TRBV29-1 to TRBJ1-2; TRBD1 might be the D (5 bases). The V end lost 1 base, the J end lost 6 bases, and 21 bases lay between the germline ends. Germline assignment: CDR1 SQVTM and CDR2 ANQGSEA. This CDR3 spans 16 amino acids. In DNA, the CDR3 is TGCAGCGTTGAAGGTGGTGGGAACGCCTTAGGGGATGGCTACACCTTC. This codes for CSVEGGGNALGDGYTF.

CDR3 DNA sequence: TGTGCCAGTAGTATAGAAAGAGATGAAAAACTGTTTTTT. Protein sequence: CASSIERDEKLFF. This chain joins TRBV19 and TRBJ1-4, with D unclear. CDR3 size: 13 residues. Germline values: CDR1 LNHDA, CDR2 SQIVND (reference sequence). Trimming pared 0 bases from V and 6 bases from J, leaving 5 bases between.

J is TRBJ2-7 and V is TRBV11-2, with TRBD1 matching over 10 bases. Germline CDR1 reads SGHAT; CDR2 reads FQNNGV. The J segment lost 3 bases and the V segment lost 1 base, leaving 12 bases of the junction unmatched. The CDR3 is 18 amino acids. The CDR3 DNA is TGTGCCAGCAGCTTAGTACCGGCGGTAGGACAGGGGGACTACGAGCAGTACTTC. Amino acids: CASSLVPAVGQGDYEQYF.

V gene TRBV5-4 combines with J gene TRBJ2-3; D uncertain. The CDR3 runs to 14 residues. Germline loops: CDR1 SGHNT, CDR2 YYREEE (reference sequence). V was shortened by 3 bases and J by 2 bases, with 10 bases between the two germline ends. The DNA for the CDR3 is TGTGCCAGCAGCTATGGCAGAACCACAGATACGCAGTATTTT. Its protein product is CASSYGRTTDTQYF.

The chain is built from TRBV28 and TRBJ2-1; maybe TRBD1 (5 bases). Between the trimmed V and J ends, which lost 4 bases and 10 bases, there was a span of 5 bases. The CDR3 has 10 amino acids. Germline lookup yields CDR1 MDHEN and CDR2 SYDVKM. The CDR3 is CASSSGEQFF. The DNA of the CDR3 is TGTGCCAGCAGTTCAGGGGAGCAGTTCTTC.

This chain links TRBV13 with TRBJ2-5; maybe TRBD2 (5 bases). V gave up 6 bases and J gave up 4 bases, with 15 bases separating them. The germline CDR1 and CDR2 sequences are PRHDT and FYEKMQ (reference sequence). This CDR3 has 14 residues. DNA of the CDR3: TGTGCCAGCAGTTTCCTAACTAGAGGAGAGACCCAGTACTTC. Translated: CASSFLTRGETQYF.

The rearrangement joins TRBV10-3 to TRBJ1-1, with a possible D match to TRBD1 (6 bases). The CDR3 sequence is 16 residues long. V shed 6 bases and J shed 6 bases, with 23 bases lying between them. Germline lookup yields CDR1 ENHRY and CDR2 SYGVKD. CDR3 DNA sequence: TGTGCCATCAGCCCCCCACCATCACGGGGGGGCCCTGAAGCTTTCTTT. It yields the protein CAISPPPSRGGPEAFF.